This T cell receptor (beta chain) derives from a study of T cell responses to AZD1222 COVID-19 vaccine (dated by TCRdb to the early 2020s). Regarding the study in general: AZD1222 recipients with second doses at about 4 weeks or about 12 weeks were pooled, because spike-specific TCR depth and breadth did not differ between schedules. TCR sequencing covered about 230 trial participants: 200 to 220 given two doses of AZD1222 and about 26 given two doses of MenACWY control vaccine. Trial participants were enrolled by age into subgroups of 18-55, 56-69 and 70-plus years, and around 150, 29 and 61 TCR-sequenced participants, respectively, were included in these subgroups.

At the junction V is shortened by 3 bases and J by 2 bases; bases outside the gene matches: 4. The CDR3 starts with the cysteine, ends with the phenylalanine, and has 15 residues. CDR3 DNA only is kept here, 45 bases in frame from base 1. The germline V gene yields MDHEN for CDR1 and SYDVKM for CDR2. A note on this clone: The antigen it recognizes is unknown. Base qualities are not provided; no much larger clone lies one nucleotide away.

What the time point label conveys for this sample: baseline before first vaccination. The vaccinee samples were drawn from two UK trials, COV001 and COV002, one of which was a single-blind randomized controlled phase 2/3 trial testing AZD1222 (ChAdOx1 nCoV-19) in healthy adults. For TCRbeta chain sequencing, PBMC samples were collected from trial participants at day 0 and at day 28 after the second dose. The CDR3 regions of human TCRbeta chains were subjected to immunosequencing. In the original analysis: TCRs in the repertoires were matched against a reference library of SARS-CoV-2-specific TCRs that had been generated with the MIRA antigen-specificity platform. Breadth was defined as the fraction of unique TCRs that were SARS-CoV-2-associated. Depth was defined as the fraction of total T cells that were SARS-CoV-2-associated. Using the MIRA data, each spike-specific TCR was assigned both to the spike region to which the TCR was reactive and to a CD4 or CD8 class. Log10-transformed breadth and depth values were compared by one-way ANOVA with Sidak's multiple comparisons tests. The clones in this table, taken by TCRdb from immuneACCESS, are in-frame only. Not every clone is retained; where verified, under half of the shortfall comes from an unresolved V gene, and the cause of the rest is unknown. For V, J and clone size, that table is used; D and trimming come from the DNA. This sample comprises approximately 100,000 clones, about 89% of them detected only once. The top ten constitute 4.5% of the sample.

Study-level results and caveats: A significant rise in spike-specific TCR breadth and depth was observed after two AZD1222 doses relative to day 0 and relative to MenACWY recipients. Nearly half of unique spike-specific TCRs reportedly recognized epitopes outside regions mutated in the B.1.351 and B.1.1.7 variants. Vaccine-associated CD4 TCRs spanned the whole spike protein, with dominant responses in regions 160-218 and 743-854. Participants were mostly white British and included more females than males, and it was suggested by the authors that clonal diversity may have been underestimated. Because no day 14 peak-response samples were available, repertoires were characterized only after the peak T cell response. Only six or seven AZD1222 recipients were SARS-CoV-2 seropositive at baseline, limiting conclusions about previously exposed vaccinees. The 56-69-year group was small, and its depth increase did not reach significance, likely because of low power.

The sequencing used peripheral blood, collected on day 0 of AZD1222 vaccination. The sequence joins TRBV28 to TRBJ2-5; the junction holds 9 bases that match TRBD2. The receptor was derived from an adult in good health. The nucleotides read TGTGCCAGCAGTTTTCGAGCGGGGGGACAAGAGACCCAGTACTTC. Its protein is CASSFRAGGQETQYF.